In this sample, the clone carrying this T cell receptor (beta chain) turned up many times. The target antigen is unknown. The entry originates in a study of regulatory T cells in long-lasting Graves disease. Study background: The antithyroid drugs taken by newly diagnosed Graves' patients had been used for under 3 months. Overall study findings and caveats: Persistent Graves' patients showed a TCR diversity that was lower than that of newly diagnosed ones. Favoring TRBV28, TRBJ1-2 and TRBJ2-5 was a feature seen in persistent disease.

Arm-PCR with iRepertoire HTBI primers amplified the CDR3 regions for these TCR beta libraries. From the multiplex PCR reads, TCRdb called clonotypes with MiXCR, one entry per CDR3 protein. Seen here are about 500,000 distinct CDR3 sequences, around 12% observed once, and the top ten hold 8% to 10%. Time point in this sample: newly diagnosed GD, antithyroid drugs for less than 3 months. PBMCs provided the RNA from which the TCR library was made. V was trimmed by 1 base and J by 0 bases, leaving 10 bases between them. This CDR3 is built from 15 residues. From germline, CDR1 is SGHRS and CDR2 YFSETQ. A further study also used this sample, focusing on T cells in Graves' hyperthyroidism and ophthalmopathy. According to that study: Patients with ophthalmopathy were separated from those with stable hyperthyroidism by a 13 V-J model.

This clonotype was sampled from a woman in her 30s with Graves disease. The chain employs TRBV5-1 and TRBJ1-1; tentative D call: TRBD1 (5 bases). The specimen comprised peripheral blood mononuclear cells (PBMCs), sampled at new diagnosis, from a patient treated with antithyroid drugs. The CDR3 bases are TGCGCCAGCAGCTTGTTTGGGACGGTGAACACTGAAGCTTTCTTT. This codes for CASSLFGTVNTEAFF.